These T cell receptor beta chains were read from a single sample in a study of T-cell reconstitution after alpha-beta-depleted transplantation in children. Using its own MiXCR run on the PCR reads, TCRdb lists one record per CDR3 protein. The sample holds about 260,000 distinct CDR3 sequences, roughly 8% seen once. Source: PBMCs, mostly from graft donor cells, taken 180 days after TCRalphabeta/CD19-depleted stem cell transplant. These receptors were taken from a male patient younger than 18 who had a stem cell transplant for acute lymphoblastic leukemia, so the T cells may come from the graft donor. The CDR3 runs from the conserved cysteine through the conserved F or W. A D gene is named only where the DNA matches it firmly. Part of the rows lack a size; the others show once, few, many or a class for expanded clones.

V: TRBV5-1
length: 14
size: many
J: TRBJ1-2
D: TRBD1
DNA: TGCGCCAGCAGCTTTTGGGGCGACAGGGGCTCCTACACCTTC
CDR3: CASSFWGDRGSYTF

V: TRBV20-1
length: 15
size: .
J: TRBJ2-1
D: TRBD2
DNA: TGCTGTGCTAGAGGAGGGACTAGCGGTTACAATGAGCAGTTCTTC
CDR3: CCARGGTSGYNEQFF

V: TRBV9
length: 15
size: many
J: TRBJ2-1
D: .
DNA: TGTGCCAGCAGCGTAGCCCAGCATTATTACAATGAGCAGTTCTTC
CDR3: CASSVAQHYYNEQFF

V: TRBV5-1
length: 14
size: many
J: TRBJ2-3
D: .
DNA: TGCGCCAGCAGCTCGGGACTGTACACAGATACGCAGTATTTT
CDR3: CASSSGLYTDTQYF

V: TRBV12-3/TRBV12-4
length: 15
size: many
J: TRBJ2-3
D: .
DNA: TGTGCCAGCAGTTTAGAACGACAGAGCACAGATACGCAGTATTTT
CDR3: CASSLERQSTDTQYF

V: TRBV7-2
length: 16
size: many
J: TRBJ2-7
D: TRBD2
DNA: TGTGCCAGCAGCTTTGATCCGGGACTAGTTGTCTACGAGCAGTACTTC
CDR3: CASSFDPGLVVYEQYF

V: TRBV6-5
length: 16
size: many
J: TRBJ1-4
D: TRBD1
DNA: TGTGCCAGCAGTTCCCGACCGACAGGGCGAAAAGAAAAACTGTTTTTT
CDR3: CASSSRPTGRKEKLFF

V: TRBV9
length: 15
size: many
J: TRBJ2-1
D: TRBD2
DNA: TGTGCCAGCAGCCCGAGCGGGAGTCTTTACAATGAGCAGTTCTTC
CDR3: CASSPSGSLYNEQFF

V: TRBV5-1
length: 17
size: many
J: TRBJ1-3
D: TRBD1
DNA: TGCGCCAGCAGCTTATCCGGAGGGACAGGGGGTGGAAACACCATATATTTT
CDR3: CASSLSGGTGGGNTIYF

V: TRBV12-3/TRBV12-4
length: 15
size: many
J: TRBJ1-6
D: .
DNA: TGTGCCAGCAGTGATTACCGCTCCTATAATTCACCCCTCCACTTT
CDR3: CASSDYRSYNSPLHF

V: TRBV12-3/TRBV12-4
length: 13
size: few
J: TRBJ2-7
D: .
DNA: TGTGCCAGCAGTTTAGCGGACAACTACGAGCAGTACTTC
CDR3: CASSLADNYEQYF

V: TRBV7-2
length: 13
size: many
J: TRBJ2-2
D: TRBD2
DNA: TGTGCCAGCAACTCGGGGGGAACCGGGGAGCTGTTTTTT
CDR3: CASNSGGTGELFF

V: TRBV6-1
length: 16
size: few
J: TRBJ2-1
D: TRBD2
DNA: TGTGCCAGCAGTCCACTAGCGGGGAGCTATGGCGGTGAGCAGTTCTTC
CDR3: CASSPLAGSYGGEQFF

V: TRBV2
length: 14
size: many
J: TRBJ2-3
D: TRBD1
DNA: TGTGCCAGCAGCTACAGGGGTCGGACAGATACGCAGTATTTT
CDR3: CASSYRGRTDTQYF

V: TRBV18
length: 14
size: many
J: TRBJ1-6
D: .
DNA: TGTGCCAGCTCATTGCAGGGCCCTTTTTCACCCCTCCACTTT
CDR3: CASSLQGPFSPLHF

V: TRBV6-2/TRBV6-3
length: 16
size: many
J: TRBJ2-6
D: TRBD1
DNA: TGTGCCAGCAGCCCCGGGACAGGGACTGGGGCCAACGTCCTGACTTTC
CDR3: CASSPGTGTGANVLTF

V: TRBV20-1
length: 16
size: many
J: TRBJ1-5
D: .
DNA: TGCAGTGCTAGAGATCGGGGGGGGAGCATCAATCAGCCCCAGCATTTT
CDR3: CSARDRGGSINQPQHF

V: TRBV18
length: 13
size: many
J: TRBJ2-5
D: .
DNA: TGTGCCAGCTCACTAGGGCCTGCAGAGACCCAGTACTTC
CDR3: CASSLGPAETQYF

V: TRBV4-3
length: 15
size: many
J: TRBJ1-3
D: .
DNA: TGCGCCAGCAGCCAAGCAGCCAGCTCTGGAAACACCATATATTTT
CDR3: CASSQAASSGNTIYF

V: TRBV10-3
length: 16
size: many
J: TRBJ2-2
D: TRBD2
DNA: TGTGCCATCAGCCCGGGACTAGGGCTTAACACCGGGGAGCTGTTTTTT
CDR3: CAISPGLGLNTGELFF

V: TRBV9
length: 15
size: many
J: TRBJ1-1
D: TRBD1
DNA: TGTGCCAGCAGCCCAGGGGACAGAGTGAACACTGAAGCTTTCTTT
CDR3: CASSPGDRVNTEAFF

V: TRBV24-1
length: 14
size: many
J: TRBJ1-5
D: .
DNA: TGTGCCACCAGTGATCCCTATAGCAATCAGCCCCAGCATTTT
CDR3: CATSDPYSNQPQHF

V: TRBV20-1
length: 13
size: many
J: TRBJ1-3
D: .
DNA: TGCAGTGCTAGTCCCGTAGGGGCCCACACCATATATTTT
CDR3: CSASPVGAHTIYF

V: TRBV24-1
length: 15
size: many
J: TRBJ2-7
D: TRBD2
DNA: TGTGCCACCAGTGATGCCGGGACTAGCGTTCGCGAGCAGTACTTC
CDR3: CATSDAGTSVREQYF

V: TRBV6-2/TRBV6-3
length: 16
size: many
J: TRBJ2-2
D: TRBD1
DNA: TGTGCCAGCAGTTACTCCAGGCGGACAGGGCCCGGGGAGCTGTTTTTT
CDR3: CASSYSRRTGPGELFF

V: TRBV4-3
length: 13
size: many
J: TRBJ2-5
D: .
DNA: TGCGCCAGCAGCCAAGGAGTTCAAGAGACCCAGTACTTC
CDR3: CASSQGVQETQYF

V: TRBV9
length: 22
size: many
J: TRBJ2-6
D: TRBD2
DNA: TGTGCCAGCAGCGTAGATTTGACGTGGATAGGCGGGGGGGCCCCTGGGGCCAACGTCCTGACTTTC
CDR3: CASSVDLTWIGGGAPGANVLTF

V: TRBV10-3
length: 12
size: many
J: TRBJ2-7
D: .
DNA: TGTGCCATCAGAGGGTCTCCCTACGAGCAGTACTTC
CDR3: CAIRGSPYEQYF

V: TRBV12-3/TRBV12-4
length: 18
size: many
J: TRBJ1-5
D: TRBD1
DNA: TGTGCCAGCAGCCTCGACAGGGGGCTCGGGAATAGCAATCAGCCCCATCATTTT
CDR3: CASSLDRGLGNSNQPHHF

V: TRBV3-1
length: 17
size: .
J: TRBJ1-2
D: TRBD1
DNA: TGTGCCAGCTGCCAGCAGGCCCGGAGGACAGGGGACTATGGCTACACCTTC
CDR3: CASCQQARRTGDYGYTF

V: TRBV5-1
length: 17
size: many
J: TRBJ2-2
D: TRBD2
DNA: TGCGCCAGCAGCTCCGGACTAGCGGGAGGTCCAACCGGGGAGCTGTTTTTT
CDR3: CASSSGLAGGPTGELFF

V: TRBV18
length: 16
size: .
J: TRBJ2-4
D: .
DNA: TGTGCCAGCTCACCCTATCCTCTCTCGGCCAAAAACATTCAGTACTTC
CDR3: CASSPYPLSAKNIQYF

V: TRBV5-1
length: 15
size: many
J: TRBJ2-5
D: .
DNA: TGCGCCAGCAGCTTCGTAGGGGGGGACGTGGAGACCCAGTACTTC
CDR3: CASSFVGGDVETQYF

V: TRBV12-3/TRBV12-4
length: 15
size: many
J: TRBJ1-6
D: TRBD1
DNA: TGTGCCAGCAGGCTGGACAGGTTCTATAATTCACCCCTCCACTTT
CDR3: CASRLDRFYNSPLHF

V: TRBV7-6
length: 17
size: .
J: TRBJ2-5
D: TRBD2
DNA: TGTGCCAGCAGCTTAGCGGGACTAGCGGGAGTCCAAGAGACCCAGTACTTC
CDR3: CASSLAGLAGVQETQYF

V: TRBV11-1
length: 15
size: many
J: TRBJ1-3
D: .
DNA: TGTGCCAGCAACGACGGGGGACGAGGTGGAAACACCATATATTTT
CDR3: CASNDGGRGGNTIYF

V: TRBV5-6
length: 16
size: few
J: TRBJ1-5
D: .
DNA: TGTGCCAGCAGCTTGTCAGGTTGGAATAGCAATCAGCCCCAGCATTTT
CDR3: CASSLSGWNSNQPQHF

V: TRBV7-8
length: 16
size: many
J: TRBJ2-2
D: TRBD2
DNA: TGTGCCAGCAGCTTCCCCGGACTAGCGGTTACCGGGGAGCTGTTTTTT
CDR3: CASSFPGLAVTGELFF

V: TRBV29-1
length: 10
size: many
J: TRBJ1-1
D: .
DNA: TGCAGCGTTGGACACACTGAAGCTTTCTTT
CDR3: CSVGHTEAFF

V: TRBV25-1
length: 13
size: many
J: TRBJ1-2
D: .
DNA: TGTGCCAGCAGTGAATTATCTAACTATGGCTACACCTTC
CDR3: CASSELSNYGYTF

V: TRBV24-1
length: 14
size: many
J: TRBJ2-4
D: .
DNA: TGTGCCACCAGTGATTTGTTAGCCAAAAACATTCAGTACTTC
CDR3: CATSDLLAKNIQYF

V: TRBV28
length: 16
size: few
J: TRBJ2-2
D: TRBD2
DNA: TGTGCCAGCAGACGCCATTTAAGCGGGAGGACCGGGGAGCTGTTTTTT
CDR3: CASRRHLSGRTGELFF

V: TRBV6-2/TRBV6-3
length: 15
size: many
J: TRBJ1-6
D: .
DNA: TGTGCCAGCAGTTACCGCGGGGTCGATAATTCACCCCTCCACTTT
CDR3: CASSYRGVDNSPLHF

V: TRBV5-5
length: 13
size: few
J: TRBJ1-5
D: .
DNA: TGTGCCAGCAGCTTGCGGGGCCGGGAGGCCCAGCATTTT
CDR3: CASSLRGREAQHF

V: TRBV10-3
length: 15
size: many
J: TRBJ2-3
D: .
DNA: TGTGCCATCAAATTTGACGGAGGGAGCACAGATACGCAGTATTTT
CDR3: CAIKFDGGSTDTQYF